Given below is one T cell receptor beta chain in context. Its antigen is as yet unknown. The V gene lost 0 bases and the J gene lost 0 bases, with 3 bases spanning the gap. The CDR3 has 15 residues. Per the germline V gene, CDR1 is MNHEY and CDR2 is SVGAGI. These data belong to a study of T-cell memory formation after mild COVID-19. General study points: SARS-CoV-2 specificity was not confirmed for second-wave clones peaking on day 37.

TCRdb independently ran MiXCR on the 5' RACE reads; one entry per CDR3 protein. Seen here are roughly 610,000 distinct CDR3 sequences, 15% to 20% observed once, and the top ten hold around 8.1%. This receptor was obtained from an adult woman who had mild COVID-19 (a few samples of this study predate the infection). Cell type and time point are not known. The sequencing input was PBMCs or a T cell subset sorted from them (not recorded which). The rearrangement links TRBV6-5 to TRBJ2-6, with unresolved D. In DNA, the CDR3 is TGTGCCAGCAGTTACTCGGGCTCTGGGGCCAACGTCCTGACTTTC. This codes for CASSYSGSGANVLTF.